This TCR beta chain was documented in a study of T cell repertoires in cytomegalovirus infection. Across the whole study: Recently identified HLA-C-restricted CMV epitopes were among the peptides used.

A word on this clonotype: Its matching antigen is unknown.

Per the germline V gene, CDR1 is MGHRA and CDR2 is YSYEKL. This CDR3 has 16 amino acids. V dropped 3 bases and J dropped 6 bases, with 18 bases sitting between them. Study-wide results and limits: The ex vivo response was dominated by HLA-C-restricted CMV-specific TCR beta clonotypes.

TCRdb ran MiXCR on the reads and lists one entry per CDR3 protein. In the table there are roughly 990,000 distinct CDR3 sequences, approximately 31% of which are singletons. V and J are TRBV4-1 and TRBJ1-5; no firm D call. This clonotype was obtained from a human donor in good health (CMV status not recorded). Some clones in this sample may be carry-over from other donors' samples. This sample comprised cultured CD8+ T cells from PBMCs, obtained from culture after CMV antigen stimulation. The CDR3 bases are TGCGCCAGCAGCCACCCGATAGCCGGGAACTCTCAGCCCCAGCATTTT. Its protein product is CASSHPIAGNSQPQHF.